The rows below give T cell receptor beta chains drawn from one sample of a study of blood T cell repertoires in COVID-19. Produced via immunoSEQ multiplex PCR; TCRdb's table is partial and in-frame only. The repertoire holds hundreds of thousands of clones, with 70% to 90% as singletons. The sample taken for sequencing was PBMCs or T cells enriched from blood (not recorded which). Source of these receptors: a woman aged 18-30 years with acute COVID-19. The CDR3 runs from the conserved cysteine through the conserved F or W. A D gene is named only where the DNA matches it firmly. Clone size is given for some rows only: seen once, a few or many times, or a class if the clone is expanded.

D gene	V gene	J gene	clone size	CDR3 DNA	CDR3 protein
.	TRBV2	TRBJ2-5	.	TGTGCCAGCAAGCGCTTCAGGGGAGAGAGAGAGACCCAGTACTTC	CASKRFRGERETQYF
.	TRBV19	TRBJ1-1	.	TGTGCCAGTAGTATTGGAAGTTTTCTAGGACAGCCCGACACTGAAGCTTTCTTT	CASSIGSFLGQPDTEAFF
.	TRBV9	TRBJ1-1	.	TGTGCCAGCAGCGTAGTTATGAACACTGAAGCTTTCTTT	CASSVVMNTEAFF
TRBD1	TRBV11-3	TRBJ2-7	.	TGTGCCAGCAGCTTCGGGACAGGGGTGCCCTACGAGCAGTACTTC	CASSFGTGVPYEQYF
TRBD1	TRBV15	TRBJ1-2	few	TGTGCCACAGGACAGGGTCAGGGCTATGGCTACACCTTC	CATGQGQGYGYTF
.	TRBV21-1	TRBJ1-4	.	TGTGCCAGCAGCCTCTGGACAGGGTGGGGGGAAAAACTGTTTTTT	CASSLWTGWGEKLFF
.	TRBV7-3	TRBJ2-5	.	TGTGCCAGCAGCCGGACAGTTCAAGAGACCCAGTACTTC	CASSRTVQETQYF
.	TRBV19	TRBJ1-2	once	TGTGCCAGTAGTACCTTAAGGACGGGATACTATGGCTACACCTTC	CASSTLRTGYYGYTF
.	TRBV7-2	TRBJ2-2	.	TGTGCCAGCAGCTTAGTCCCACAGCCTGGCACCGGGGAGCTGTTTTTT	CASSLVPQPGTGELFF
TRBD1	TRBV18	TRBJ1-2	.	TGTGCCAGCTCACTTAATAGCCCTCAGGGGGCGATCAACTTTTATGGCTACACCTTC	CASSLNSPQGAINFYGYTF
.	TRBV6-5	TRBJ1-1	.	TGTGCCAGCAATCCCCGGGAACACACTGAAGCTTTCTTT	CASNPREHTEAFF
TRBD2	TRBV6-2/TRBV6-3	TRBJ2-7	.	TGTGCCAGCAGTTACGTAAGCGGGAGCAGGTACGAGCAGTACTTC	CASSYVSGSRYEQYF
.	TRBV7-9	TRBJ2-5	.	TGTGCCAGCAGCCCCGTTGTCCGGGATCAAGAGACCCAGTACTTC	CASSPVVRDQETQYF
.	TRBV4-1	TRBJ1-4	.	TGCGCCAGCAGCCAAGCACAGGATAATGAAAAACTGTTTTTT	CASSQAQDNEKLFF
TRBD1	TRBV19	TRBJ2-5	.	TGTGCCAGTAGTGTGCCAGGGGGCGCCCGGGAGACCCAGTACTTC	CASSVPGGARETQYF
.	TRBV2	TRBJ2-2	.	TGTGCCAGCAGTGAAGATCTTTTCGGACAGAGGAACACCGGGGAGCTGTTTTTT	CASSEDLFGQRNTGELFF
.	TRBV7-9	TRBJ2-2	once	TGTGCCAGCAGCTCCCCGACAGCTAGCACCGGGGAGCTGTTTTTT	CASSSPTASTGELFF
TRBD1	TRBV27	TRBJ1-4	.	TGTGCCAGCAGCCGACGACAGGGCCGAAATGAAAAACTGTTTTTT	CASSRRQGRNEKLFF
.	TRBV19	TRBJ1-5	once	TGTGCCAGTAGTATTCGGCTGGGGAGTCAGCCCCAGCATTTT	CASSIRLGSQPQHF
.	TRBV5-4	TRBJ2-3	.	TGTGCCAGCACTCCTGTAGGACAGAGCACAGATACGCAGTATTTT	CASTPVGQSTDTQYF
TRBD1	TRBV7-9	TRBJ2-5	.	TGTGCCAGCAGCTTAGGGGACAGAATACAAGAGACCCAGTACTTC	CASSLGDRIQETQYF
.	TRBV27	TRBJ1-2	.	TGTGCCAGCAGTTTATCGCCGGGGAGGGTTCCTGGCTACACCTTC	CASSLSPGRVPGYTF
.	TRBV10-2	TRBJ1-2	once	TGCGCCAGCAGTGAGGGCAGCGTTATCTATGGCTACACCTTC	CASSEGSVIYGYTF
.	TRBV19	TRBJ2-5	.	TGTGCCAGTAGTAGCCGATTTTTGGGCAGCCCTCGAGAGACCCAGTACTTC	CASSSRFLGSPRETQYF
.	TRBV4-3	TRBJ1-6	.	TGCGCCAGCAGCCAAGTTGCGGGTTCACCCCTCCACTTT	CASSQVAGSPLHF
TRBD2	TRBV5-6	TRBJ2-7	.	TGTGCCAGCAGCCCGGGACTAGCGAGCCTAGGGCAGTACTTC	CASSPGLASLGQYF
TRBD1	TRBV5-1	TRBJ1-2	.	TGCGCCAGCTCAGGGACAGGGGACCATGGCTACACCTTC	CASSGTGDHGYTF
TRBD1	TRBV18	TRBJ2-2	.	TGTGCCAGCGCAGGGGGCGAGGCCGGGGAGCTGTTTTTT	CASAGGEAGELFF
TRBD1	TRBV5-1	TRBJ2-7	few	TGCGCCAGCAGCTTTTCTGGTAACAGGGGGCCCTACGAGCAGTACTTC	CASSFSGNRGPYEQYF
TRBD1	TRBV30	TRBJ2-1	.	TGTGCCGTGACAGGGTTCACGCGGGAGCAGTTCTTC	CAVTGFTREQFF
TRBD1	TRBV25-1	TRBJ2-3	.	TGTGCCAGCAGAGTCCGGACAGGGGAAACAGATACGCAGTATTTT	CASRVRTGETDTQYF
.	TRBV4-1	TRBJ1-6	.	TGCGCCAGCAGCCAAGATGCAGGGGTAAATTCACCCCTCCACTTT	CASSQDAGVNSPLHF
TRBD1	TRBV10-3	TRBJ1-6	.	TGTGCCGTTGGACAGGGGAGCTCCTATAATTCACCCCTCCACTTT	CAVGQGSSYNSPLHF